This TCR beta chain came from a study of blood T cell repertoires in COVID-19 (dated by TCRdb to the early 2020s). For context, the study as a whole: Samples covering the acute and convalescent phases of COVID-19 were provided by collaborators in the United States, Italy and Spain. The prospective study material was composed of cDNA or gDNA derived from T cells, B-cell-depleted T cells, or PBMCs. Subjects who had been exposed to COVID-19, were actively infected with it, or had recovered from it provided the deeply sampled blood TCRbeta repertoires that made up the dataset. A freely available public database, intended as a resource for researchers studying the immune response to SARS-CoV-2, is where the repertoires were released. Samples were obtained from the ongoing ImmuneRACE study (first 160 participants) and from roughly 1,300 subjects provided by 6 global collaborators. A de-identified subject ID, COVID-19 status, age in years and sex were almost always included in the sample metadata. HLA class I and class II types, where available, came from metadata supplied by the sample provider rather than from assay-based typing.

TCRbeta CDR3 regions were amplified from genomic DNA using the immunoSEQ Assay, a bias-controlled multiplex PCR. In the paper's pipeline: Within the assay, amplification of reference gene primers was used to estimate how many nucleated cells each sample contained. Sequence reads were collapsed and filtered to measure the absolute abundance of every unique TCRbeta CDR3 rearrangement. For each sample, productive Simpson clonality was calculated as the square root of Simpson's diversity index over productive rearrangements. Not all clones reach the TCRdb copy of this immuneACCESS table, which keeps in-frame sequences only. Checked studies attribute under half of the gap to unresolved V genes and leave the rest unexplained. D and trimming come from the DNA, and the V and J calls and clone size come from that table. The sample yields about 410,000 clones; roughly 85% were counted once. More than 1.4% of the sample is taken by the ten largest.

Here V drops 5 bases and J drops 3 bases, and the junction holds 6 bases not matched to any gene. The CDR3, from cysteine to phenylalanine, totals 15 residues. Only the CDR3 DNA is retained, 45 bases long and in frame from the first base. CDR1 SNHLY and CDR2 FYNNEI were looked up in the germline V gene. Collaborating institutions collected whole blood in K2EDTA tubes following their own protocols. For TCRbeta analysis, collaborators shipped samples in one of three forms: frozen whole blood, isolated PBMCs, or DNA extracted from either of those sample types. This clone was seen only once. The antigen it recognizes is unknown. Nothing much larger sits one base from this clone, and base qualities are not available. Overall study outcomes, separate from this receptor: Clinical and demographic metadata were provided uncurated, with the amount varying by source and participant.

The receptor chain draws on TRBV2 and TRBJ1-5, with 8 bases in between that match TRBD1. The sequence was collected from a woman in her 30s with active or convalescent COVID-19. The sequenced sample consisted of peripheral blood. In nucleotide form, the sequence is TGTGCCAGCAGTTCCGACAGGGGCGTCAATCAGCCCCAGCATTTT. Its amino acids are CASSSDRGVNQPQHF.